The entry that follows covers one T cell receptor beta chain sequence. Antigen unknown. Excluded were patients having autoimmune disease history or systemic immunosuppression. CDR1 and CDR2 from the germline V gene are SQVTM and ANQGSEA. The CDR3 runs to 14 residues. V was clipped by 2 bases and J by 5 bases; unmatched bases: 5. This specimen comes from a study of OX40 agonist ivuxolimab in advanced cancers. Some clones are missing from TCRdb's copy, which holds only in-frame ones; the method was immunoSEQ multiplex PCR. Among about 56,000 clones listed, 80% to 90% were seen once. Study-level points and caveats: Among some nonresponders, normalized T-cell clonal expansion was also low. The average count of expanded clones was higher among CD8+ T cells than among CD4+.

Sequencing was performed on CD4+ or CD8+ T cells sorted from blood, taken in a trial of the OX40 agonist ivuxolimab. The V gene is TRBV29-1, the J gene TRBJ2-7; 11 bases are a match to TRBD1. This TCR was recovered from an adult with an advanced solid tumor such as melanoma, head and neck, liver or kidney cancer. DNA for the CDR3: TGCAGCGTTGAATCCGGGACAGGGGGTAACGAGCAGTACTTC. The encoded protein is CSVESGTGGNEQYF.